This is a list of T cell receptor beta chains from one sample in a study of shared clonotypes between healthy human individuals. Profiled with immunoSEQ multiplex PCR; TCRdb holds only in-frame clones, not every one. Of under 650,000 clones listed, 90% to 97% are singletons. Sequencing used naive CD4+ T cells sorted from blood. These receptor sequences come from a woman aged 25 to 39 in good health. Both conserved end residues are part of each CDR3. Fields, in order: J gene, clone size, V gene, D gene, CDR3 protein, CDR3 DNA. The D gene is left open where the match is weak. Clone sizes are given selectively: once, few, many, or a class where the clone is expanded.

>TRBJ2-5|once|TRBV4-1|TRBD1
CASSQGGQGRETQYF
TGCGCCAGCAGCCAAGGGGGACAGGGGCGAGAGACCCAGTACTTC
>TRBJ2-1|-|TRBV7-9|-
CASSLRLNRDTDNEQFF
TGTGCCAGCAGCTTAAGGTTAAACCGGGACACGGACAATGAGCAGTTCTTC
>TRBJ2-2|-|TRBV28|-
CASSLPFAGSVFSPLWNTGELFF
TGTGCCAGCAGTTTGCCGTTTGCTGGCTCGGTTTTCAGCCCTCTATGGAACACCGGGGAGCTGTTTTTT
>TRBJ2-7|-|TRBV28|-
CASSPPLGRGSSYEQYF
TGTGCCAGCAGTCCACCCTTGGGCAGGGGATCCTCCTACGAGCAGTACTTC
>TRBJ2-7|-|TRBV27|TRBD1
CASSGDRGSYEQYF
TGTGCCAGCAGTGGGGACAGGGGGTCTTACGAGCAGTACTTC
>TRBJ1-2|once|TRBV4-1|-
CASSQAGAVNYGYTF
TGCGCCAGCAGCCAGGCAGGGGCGGTAAACTATGGCTACACCTTC
>TRBJ2-7|-|TRBV18|-
CASSPISQGGFYEQYF
TGTGCCAGCTCACCAATCTCGCAGGGGGGTTTTTACGAGCAGTACTTC
>TRBJ2-3|-|TRBV15|-
CATSRDSPMGLTDTQYF
TGTGCCACCAGCAGAGATTCGCCCATGGGCTTGACAGATACGCAGTATTTT
>TRBJ2-3|-|TRBV7-2|TRBD2
CASSPPRGLAGGTDTQYF
TGTGCCAGCAGCCCCCCCCGTGGGCTAGCGGGGGGGACAGATACGCAGTATTTT
>TRBJ2-7|-|TRBV29-1|TRBD2
CSVEDPGRSSNYEQYF
TGCAGCGTTGAAGATCCCGGGAGGAGTTCAAACTACGAGCAGTACTTC
>TRBJ2-7|-|TRBV2|TRBD2
CASSPTSGRVYEQYF
TGTGCCAGCAGCCCCACTAGCGGGAGAGTCTACGAGCAGTACTTC
>TRBJ2-5|-|TRBV7-2|-
CASSLAQETQYF
TGTGCCAGCAGCTTGGCCCAAGAGACCCAGTACTTC
>TRBJ2-7|-|TRBV7-6|-
CASSLAGSAIPVTYEQYF
TGTGCCAGCAGCTTAGCTGGGTCAGCTATTCCCGTAACCTACGAGCAGTACTTC
>TRBJ2-2|-|TRBV9|TRBD1
CASSTRTGSSGELFF
TGTGCCAGCAGCACCCGGACAGGGTCGTCCGGGGAGCTGTTTTTT
>TRBJ2-6|-|TRBV15|-
CATSRGLPGPFSGANVLTF
TGTGCCACCAGCAGAGGTCTACCGGGACCCTTCTCTGGGGCCAACGTCCTGACTTTC
>TRBJ2-1|-|TRBV11-3|-
CASSLGGTHREEQFF
TGTGCCAGCAGCTTAGGCGGGACTCACCGCGAGGAGCAGTTCTTC
>TRBJ1-4|-|TRBV5-6|-
CASSLSPQGEKLFF
TGTGCCAGCAGCTTGTCTCCCCAGGGGGAAAAACTGTTTTTT
>TRBJ1-2|-|TRBV11-2|TRBD1
CASSLGQGDGYTF
TGTGCCAGCAGCCTAGGACAGGGGGATGGCTACACCTTC
>TRBJ1-5|few|TRBV4-1|TRBD1
CASRPTGGNQPQHF
TGCGCCAGCAGGCCGACAGGGGGAAATCAGCCCCAGCATTTT
>TRBJ2-2|-|TRBV5-4|TRBD2
CASSFGAGGPGGELFF
TGTGCCAGCAGCTTTGGAGCGGGAGGGCCCGGCGGGGAGCTGTTTTTT
>TRBJ2-1|once|TRBV18|TRBD1
CASSPGTGGNEQFF
TGTGCCAGCTCACCCGGGACAGGGGGCAATGAGCAGTTCTTC
>TRBJ2-1|-|TRBV11-3|-
CASSLRQANNEQFF
TGTGCCAGCAGCTTAAGGCAAGCAAACAATGAGCAGTTCTTC
>TRBJ1-1|-|TRBV28|-
CASGRTEAFF
TGTGCCTCGGGCCGCACTGAAGCTTTCTTT
>TRBJ2-1|once|TRBV5-1|-
CASSSLTWDGEQFF
TGCGCCAGCAGCTCGTTGACTTGGGATGGTGAGCAGTTCTTC
>TRBJ1-4|-|TRBV9|-
CASSVDGTVRLNEKLFF
TGTGCCAGCAGCGTAGATGGGACTGTTCGACTGAATGAAAAACTGTTTTTT
>TRBJ1-4|-|TRBV6-5|-
CASRIAQFTEKLFF
TGTGCCAGCAGAATAGCACAGTTTACGGAAAAACTGTTTTTT
>TRBJ1-2|-|TRBV4-1|TRBD1
CASSQGTGGDGYTF
TGCGCCAGCAGCCAAGGGACAGGGGGCGATGGCTACACCTTC
>TRBJ1-2|-|TRBV5-4|-
CASSPTQGSDYGYTF
TGTGCCAGCAGTCCTACACAGGGTTCCGACTATGGCTACACCTTC
>TRBJ1-1|-|TRBV10-3|-
CAIAPHGPSPVAFF
TGTGCCATCGCTCCCCACGGACCCTCCCCTGTGGCTTTCTTT
>TRBJ1-4|-|TRBV19|-
CASSMRATRTTNEKLFF
TGTGCCAGTAGTATGAGGGCCACGAGGACAACTAATGAAAAACTGTTTTTT
>TRBJ2-1|-|TRBV5-1|TRBD2
CASSLWTTSGRREQFF
TGCGCCAGCAGCTTGTGGACGACTAGCGGGAGAAGGGAGCAGTTCTTC
>TRBJ1-2|-|TRBV28|-
CASSSRTYGYTF
TGTGCCAGCAGTTCCCGTACATATGGCTACACCTTC